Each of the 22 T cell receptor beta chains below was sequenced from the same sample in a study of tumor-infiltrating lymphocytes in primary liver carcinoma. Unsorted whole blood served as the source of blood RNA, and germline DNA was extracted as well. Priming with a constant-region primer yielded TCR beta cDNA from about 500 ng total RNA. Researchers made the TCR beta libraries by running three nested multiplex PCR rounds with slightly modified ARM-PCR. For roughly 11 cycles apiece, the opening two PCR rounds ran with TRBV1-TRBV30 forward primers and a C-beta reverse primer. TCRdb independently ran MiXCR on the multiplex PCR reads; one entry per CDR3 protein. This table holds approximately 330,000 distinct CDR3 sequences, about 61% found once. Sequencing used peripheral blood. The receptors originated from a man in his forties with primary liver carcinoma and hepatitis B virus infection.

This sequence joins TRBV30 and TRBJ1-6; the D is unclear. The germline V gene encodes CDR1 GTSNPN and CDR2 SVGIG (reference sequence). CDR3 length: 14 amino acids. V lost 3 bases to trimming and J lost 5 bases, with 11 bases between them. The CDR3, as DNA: TGTGCCTGGAGAAAGGGTGCAAATAATTCACCCCTCCACTTT. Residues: CAWRKGANNSPLHF. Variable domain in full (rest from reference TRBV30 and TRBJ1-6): SQTIHQWPATLVQPVGSPLSLECTVEGTSNPNLYWYRQAAGRGLQLLFYSVGIGQISSEVPQNLSASRPQDRQFILSSKKLLLSDSGFYLCAWRKGANNSPLHFGNGTRLTVT.

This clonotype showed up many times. CDR3: CASSRTGDQPQHF. The CDR3 nucleotides read TGTGCCAGCAGCCGGACAGGGGACCAGCCCCAGCATTTT. The chain recombines TRBV5-5 with TRBJ1-5; 9 bases agree with TRBD1. The CDR3 spans 13 residues. J lost 7 bases, V lost 4 bases, and 3 bases had no gene match. Germline V gene lookup returns CDR1 SGHKS and CDR2 YYEKEE (reference sequence).

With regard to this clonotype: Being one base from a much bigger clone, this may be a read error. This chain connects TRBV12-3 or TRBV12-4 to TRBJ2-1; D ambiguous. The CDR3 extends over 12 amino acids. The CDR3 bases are TGTGTCAGCAGTGACGACCGGAATGAGCAGTTCTTC. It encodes CVSSDDRNEQFF.

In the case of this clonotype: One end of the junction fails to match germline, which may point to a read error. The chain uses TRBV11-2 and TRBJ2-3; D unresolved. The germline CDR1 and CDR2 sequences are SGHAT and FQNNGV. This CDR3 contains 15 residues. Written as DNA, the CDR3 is TGTGCCAGCAGTTTAGGGCTACAAGGCATAGATACGCAGTATTTT. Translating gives CASSLGLQGIDTQYF.

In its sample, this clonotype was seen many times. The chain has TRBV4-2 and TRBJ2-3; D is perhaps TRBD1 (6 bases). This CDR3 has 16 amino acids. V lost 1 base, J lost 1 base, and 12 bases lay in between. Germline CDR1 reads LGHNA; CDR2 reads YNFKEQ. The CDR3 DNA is TGTGCCAGCAGCCAAGGGTTGGCAGGGGGCACAGATACGCAGTATTTT. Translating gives CASSQGLAGGTDTQYF.

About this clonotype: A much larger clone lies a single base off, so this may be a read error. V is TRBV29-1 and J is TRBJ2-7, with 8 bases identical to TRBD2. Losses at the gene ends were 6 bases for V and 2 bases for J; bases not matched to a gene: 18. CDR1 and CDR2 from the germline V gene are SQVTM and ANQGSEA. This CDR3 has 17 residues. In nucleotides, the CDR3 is TGCAGCGTCCTAGGGGCGGGGGGCAAGGCGGTAACCTACGAGCAGTACTTC. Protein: CSVLGAGGKAVTYEQYF.

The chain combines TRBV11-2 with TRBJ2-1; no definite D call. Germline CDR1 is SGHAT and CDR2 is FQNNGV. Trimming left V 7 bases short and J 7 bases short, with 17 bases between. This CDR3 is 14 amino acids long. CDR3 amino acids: CASNRMVGYNEQFF. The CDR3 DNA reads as TGTGCCAGCAACCGGATGGTAGGTTATAATGAGCAGTTCTTC.

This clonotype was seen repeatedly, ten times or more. The DNA for the CDR3 is TGTGCCAGCAGCAAACTAGTTTCCAATGAGCAGTTCTTC. Its translation is CASSKLVSNEQFF. This chain uses TRBV12-3 or TRBV12-4 with TRBJ2-1; possible D gene TRBD2, 5 bases. CDR3 length equals 13 residues. Trimming cost V 6 bases and J 6 bases, with 12 bases left between them.

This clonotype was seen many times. CDR3 loop: CSVVGVGSSYNEQFF. The CDR3 nucleotides are TGCAGCGTTGTAGGGGTAGGGAGCTCCTACAATGAGCAGTTCTTC. This chain uses TRBV29-1 with TRBJ2-1; possibly TRBD1 or TRBD2 for D (5 bases each). Trimming took off 4 bases at V and 0 bases at J, with 13 bases between the two ends. The germline V gene has CDR1 SQVTM and CDR2 ANQGSEA. CDR3 size: 15 residues.

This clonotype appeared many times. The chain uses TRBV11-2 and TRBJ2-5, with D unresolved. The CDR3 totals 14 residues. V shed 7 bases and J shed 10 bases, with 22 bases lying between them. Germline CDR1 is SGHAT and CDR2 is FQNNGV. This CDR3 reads CASNFSRFPEVQYF. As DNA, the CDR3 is TGTGCCAGCAACTTTAGCCGTTTTCCAGAGGTCCAGTACTTC.

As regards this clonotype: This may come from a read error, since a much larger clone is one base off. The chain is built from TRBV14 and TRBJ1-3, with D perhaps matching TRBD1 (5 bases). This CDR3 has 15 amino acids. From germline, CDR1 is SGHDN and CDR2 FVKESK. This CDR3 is CACSHRGSSGNTIYF. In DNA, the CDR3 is TGTGCCTGCAGCCACCGGGGGAGCTCTGGAAACACCATATATTTT.

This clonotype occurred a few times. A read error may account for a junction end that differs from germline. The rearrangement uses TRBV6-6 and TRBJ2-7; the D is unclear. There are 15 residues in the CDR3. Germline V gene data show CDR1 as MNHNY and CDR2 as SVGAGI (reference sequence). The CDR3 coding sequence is TGTGCCAGCAGTTACATAAGGACGAGCTCCTACGGGCAGTACTTC. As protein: CASSYIRTSSYGQYF.

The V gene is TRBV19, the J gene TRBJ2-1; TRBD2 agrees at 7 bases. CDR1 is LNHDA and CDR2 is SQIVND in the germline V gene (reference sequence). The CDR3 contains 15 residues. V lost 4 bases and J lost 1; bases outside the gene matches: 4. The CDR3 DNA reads TGTGCCAGTAGTAAGAAGCGGGATTCCTACAATGAGCAGTTCTTC. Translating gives CASSKKRDSYNEQFF.

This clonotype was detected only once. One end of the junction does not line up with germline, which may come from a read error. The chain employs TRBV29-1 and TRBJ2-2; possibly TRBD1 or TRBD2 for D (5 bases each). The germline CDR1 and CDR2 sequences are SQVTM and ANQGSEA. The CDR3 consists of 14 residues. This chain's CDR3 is CSVGSGPNTGEPFF. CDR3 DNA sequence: TGCAGCGTTGGATCGGGACCGAACACCGGGGAGCCGTTTTTT.

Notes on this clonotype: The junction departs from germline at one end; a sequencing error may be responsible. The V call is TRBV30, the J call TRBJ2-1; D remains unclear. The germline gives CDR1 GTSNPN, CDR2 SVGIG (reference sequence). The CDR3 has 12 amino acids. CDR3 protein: CAWSLRVFEQLF. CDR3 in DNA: TGTGCCTGGAGCCTGAGAGTTTTTGAGCAGCTCTTC.

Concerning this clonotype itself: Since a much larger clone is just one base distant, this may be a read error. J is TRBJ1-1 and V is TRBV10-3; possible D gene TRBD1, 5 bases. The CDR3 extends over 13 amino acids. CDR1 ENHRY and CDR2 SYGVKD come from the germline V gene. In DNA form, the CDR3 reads TGTGCCATCAGTGGGGGGAAGGGCACTGAAGCTTACTTT. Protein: CAISGGKGTEAYF.

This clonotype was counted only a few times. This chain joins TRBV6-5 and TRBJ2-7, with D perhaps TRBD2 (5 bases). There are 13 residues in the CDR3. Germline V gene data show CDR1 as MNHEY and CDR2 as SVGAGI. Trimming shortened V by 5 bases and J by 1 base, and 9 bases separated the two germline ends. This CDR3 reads CASSDEGSYEQYF. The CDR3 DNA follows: TGTGCCAGCAGTGATGAGGGTTCCTACGAGCAGTACTTC.

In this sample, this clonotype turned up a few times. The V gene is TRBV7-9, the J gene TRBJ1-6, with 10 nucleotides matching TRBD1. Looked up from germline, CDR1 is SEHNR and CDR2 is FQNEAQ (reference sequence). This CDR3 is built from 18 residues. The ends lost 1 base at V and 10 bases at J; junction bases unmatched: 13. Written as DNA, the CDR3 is TGTGCCAGCAGCTTAGAGATTAAGGACAGGGGGAAAAGATCACCCCTCCACTTT. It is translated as CASSLEIKDRGKRSPLHF.

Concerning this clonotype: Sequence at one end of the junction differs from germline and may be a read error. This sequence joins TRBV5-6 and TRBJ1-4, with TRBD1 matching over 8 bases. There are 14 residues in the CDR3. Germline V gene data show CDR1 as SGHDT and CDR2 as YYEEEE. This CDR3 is CASSMGETGGKLLF. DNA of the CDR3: TGTGCCAGCAGCATGGGGGAAACAGGGGGAAAACTGTTGTTT.

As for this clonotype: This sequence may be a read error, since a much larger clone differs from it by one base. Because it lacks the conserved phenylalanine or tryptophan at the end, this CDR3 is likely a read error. CDR3 protein: CASSPPAGETQYI. CDR3 DNA: TGTGCCAGCAGTCCCCCCGCGGGGGAGACCCAGTACATC. The rearrangement joins TRBV6-6 to TRBJ2-5; weak D call: TRBD2 (6 bases). Germline CDR1 and CDR2: MNHNY and SVGAGI (reference sequence). Trimming left V 5 bases short and J 5 bases short, with 12 bases between. CDR3 length equals 13 residues.

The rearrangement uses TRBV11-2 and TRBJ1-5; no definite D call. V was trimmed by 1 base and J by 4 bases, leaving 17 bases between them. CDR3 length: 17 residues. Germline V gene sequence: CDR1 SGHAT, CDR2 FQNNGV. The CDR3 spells CASSLGTISLGNQPQHF. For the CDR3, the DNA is TGTGCCAGCAGCTTAGGGACCATCAGCCTGGGTAATCAGCCCCAGCATTTT.

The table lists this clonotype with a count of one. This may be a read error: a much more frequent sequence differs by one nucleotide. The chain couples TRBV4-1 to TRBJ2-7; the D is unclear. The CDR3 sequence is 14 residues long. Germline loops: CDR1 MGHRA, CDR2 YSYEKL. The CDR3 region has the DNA TGCGCCAGCAGCCAAATGGCGAAGGCGTACGAGCGGTACTTC. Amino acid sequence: CASSQMAKAYERYF.